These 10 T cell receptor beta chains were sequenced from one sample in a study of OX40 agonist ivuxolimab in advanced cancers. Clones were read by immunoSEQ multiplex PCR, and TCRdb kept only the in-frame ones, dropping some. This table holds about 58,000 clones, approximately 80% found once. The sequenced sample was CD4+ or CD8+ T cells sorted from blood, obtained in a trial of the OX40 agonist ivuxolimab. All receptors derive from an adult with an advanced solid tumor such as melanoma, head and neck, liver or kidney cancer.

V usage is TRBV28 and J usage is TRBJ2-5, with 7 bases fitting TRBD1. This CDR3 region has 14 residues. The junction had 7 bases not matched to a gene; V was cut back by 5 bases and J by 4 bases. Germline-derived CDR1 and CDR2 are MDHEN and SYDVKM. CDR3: CASSPPAGGETQYF. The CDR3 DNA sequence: TGTGCCAGCAGTCCCCCGGCAGGGGGAGAGACCCAGTACTTC.

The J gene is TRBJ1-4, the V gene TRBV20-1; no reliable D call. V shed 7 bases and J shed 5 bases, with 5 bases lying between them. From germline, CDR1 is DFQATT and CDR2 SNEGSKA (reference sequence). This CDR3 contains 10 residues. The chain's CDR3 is CSVGNEKLFF. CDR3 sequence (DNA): TGCAGTGTGGGGAATGAAAAACTGTTTTTT.

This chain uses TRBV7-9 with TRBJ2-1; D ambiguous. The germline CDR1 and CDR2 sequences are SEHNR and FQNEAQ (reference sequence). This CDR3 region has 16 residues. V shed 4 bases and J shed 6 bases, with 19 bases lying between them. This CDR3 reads CASSSNAIPRRNEQFF. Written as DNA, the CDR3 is TGTGCCAGCAGCTCAAACGCGATACCCAGACGCAATGAGCAGTTCTTC.

The CDR3, as DNA: TGTGCCAGCAAAGCCTCCCACGGGGTAGATGAGCAGTTCTTC. Translated, it gives CASKASHGVDEQFF. The V and J genes are TRBV2 and TRBJ2-1, with D perhaps TRBD2 (5 bases). The CDR3 length is 14 residues. Trimming stripped 7 bases from V and 8 bases from J, with 18 bases between. The germline V gene has CDR1 SNHLY and CDR2 FYNNEI.

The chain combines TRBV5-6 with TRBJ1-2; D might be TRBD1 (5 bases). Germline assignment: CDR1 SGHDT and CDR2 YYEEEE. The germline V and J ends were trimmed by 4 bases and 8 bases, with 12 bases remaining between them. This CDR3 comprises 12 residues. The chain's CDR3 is CASSVGREGYTF. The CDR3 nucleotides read TGTGCCAGCAGCGTGGGGCGGGAAGGCTACACCTTC.

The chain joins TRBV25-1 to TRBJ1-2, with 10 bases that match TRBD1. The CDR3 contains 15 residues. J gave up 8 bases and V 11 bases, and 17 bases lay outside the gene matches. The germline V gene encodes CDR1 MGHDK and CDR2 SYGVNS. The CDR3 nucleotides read TGTGCCTTCTCCCTACCCAGGGGACAGGGGAAAGGCTACACCTTC. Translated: CAFSLPRGQGKGYTF.

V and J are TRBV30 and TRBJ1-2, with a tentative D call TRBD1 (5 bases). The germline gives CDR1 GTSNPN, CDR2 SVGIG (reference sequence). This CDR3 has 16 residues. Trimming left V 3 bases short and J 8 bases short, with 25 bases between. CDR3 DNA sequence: TGTGCCTGGAGGGGACCTAGGGAGGGCTCGGGTGGCGGCTACACCTTC. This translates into CAWRGPREGSGGGYTF.

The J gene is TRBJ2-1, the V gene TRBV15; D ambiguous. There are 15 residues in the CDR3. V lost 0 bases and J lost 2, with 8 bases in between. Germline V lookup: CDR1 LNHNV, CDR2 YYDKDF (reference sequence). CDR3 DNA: TGTGCCACCAGCAGAGATATCGAGCCCTACAATGAGCAGTTCTTC. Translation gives CATSRDIEPYNEQFF.

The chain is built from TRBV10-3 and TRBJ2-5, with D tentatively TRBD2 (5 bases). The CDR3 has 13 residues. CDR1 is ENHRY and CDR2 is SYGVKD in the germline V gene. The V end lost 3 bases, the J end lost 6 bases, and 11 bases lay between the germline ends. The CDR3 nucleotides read TGTGCCATCAGTGAACCTAGCTCTCAGACCCAGTACTTC. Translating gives CAISEPSSQTQYF.

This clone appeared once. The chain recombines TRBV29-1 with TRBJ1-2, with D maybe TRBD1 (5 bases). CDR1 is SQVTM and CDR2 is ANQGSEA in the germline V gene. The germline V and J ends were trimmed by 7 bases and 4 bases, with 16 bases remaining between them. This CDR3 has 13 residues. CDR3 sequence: CSGGHDGAYGYTF. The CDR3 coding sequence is TGCAGCGGAGGACATGATGGGGCCTATGGCTACACCTTC.